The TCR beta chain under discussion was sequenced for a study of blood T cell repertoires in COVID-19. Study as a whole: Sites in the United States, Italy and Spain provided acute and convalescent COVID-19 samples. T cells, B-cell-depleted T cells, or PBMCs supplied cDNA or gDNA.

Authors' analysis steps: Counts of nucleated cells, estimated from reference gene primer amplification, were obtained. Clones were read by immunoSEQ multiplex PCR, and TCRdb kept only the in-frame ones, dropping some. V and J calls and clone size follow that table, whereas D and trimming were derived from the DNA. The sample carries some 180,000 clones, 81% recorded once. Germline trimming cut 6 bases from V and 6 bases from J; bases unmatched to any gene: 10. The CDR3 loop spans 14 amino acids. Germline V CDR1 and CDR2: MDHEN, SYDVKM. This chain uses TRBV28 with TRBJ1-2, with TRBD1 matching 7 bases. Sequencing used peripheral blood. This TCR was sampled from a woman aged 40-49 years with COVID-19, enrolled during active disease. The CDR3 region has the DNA TGTGCCAGCAGCCACAGGGGCGAGGAAGATGGCTACACCTTC. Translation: CASSHRGEEDGYTF.